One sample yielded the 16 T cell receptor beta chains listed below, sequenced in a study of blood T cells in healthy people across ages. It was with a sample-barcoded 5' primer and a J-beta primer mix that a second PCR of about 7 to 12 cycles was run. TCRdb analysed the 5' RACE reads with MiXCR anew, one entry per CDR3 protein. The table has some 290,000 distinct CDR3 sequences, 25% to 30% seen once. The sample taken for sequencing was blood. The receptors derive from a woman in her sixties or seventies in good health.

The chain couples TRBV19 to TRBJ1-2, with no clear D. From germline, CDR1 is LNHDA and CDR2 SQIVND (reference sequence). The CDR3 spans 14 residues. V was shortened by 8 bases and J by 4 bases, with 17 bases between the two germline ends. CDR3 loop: CASRSPTVLYGYTF. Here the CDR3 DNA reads TGTGCCAGTCGGTCGCCAACAGTCCTCTATGGCTACACCTTC.

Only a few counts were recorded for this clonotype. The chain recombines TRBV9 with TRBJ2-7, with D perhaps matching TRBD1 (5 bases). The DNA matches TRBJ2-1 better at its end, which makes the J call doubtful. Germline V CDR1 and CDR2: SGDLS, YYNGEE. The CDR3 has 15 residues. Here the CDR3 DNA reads TGTGCCAGCAGCGTCAACCCGGACAACTACAATGAGCAGTTCTTC. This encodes CASSVNPDNYNEQFF.

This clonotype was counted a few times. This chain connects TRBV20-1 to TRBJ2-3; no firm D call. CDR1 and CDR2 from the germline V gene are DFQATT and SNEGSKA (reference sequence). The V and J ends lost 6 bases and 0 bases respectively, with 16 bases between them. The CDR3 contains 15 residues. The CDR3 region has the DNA TGCAGTGCACCCGACCCCCGGGCTAGCACAGATACGCAGTATTTT. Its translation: CSAPDPRASTDTQYF.

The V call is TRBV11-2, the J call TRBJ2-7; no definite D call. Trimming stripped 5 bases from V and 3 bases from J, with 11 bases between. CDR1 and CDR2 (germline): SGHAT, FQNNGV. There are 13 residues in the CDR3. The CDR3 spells CASSPRRDYEQYF. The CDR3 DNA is TGTGCCAGCAGCCCCCGTAGAGACTACGAGCAGTACTTC. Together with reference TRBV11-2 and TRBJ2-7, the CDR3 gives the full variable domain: EAGVAQSPRYKIIEKRQSVAFWCNPISGHATLYWYQQILGQGPKLLIQFQNNGVVDDSQLPKDRFSAERLKGVDSTLKIQPAKLEDSAVYLCASSPRRDYEQYFGPGTRLTVT.

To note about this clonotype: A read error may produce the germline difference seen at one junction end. The chain's CDR3 is CASSRSGANVQTF. The CDR3 DNA is TGTGCCAGCAGCCGATCTGGGGCCAACGTCCAGACTTTC. The V call is TRBV28, the J call TRBJ2-6; possible D gene TRBD1, 5 bases. Germline-derived CDR1 and CDR2 are MDHEN and SYDVKM. The CDR3 spans 13 residues. Full variable domain (rest looked up from reference TRBV28 and TRBJ2-6): DVKVTQSSRYLVKRTGEKVFLECVQDMDHENMFWYRQDPGLGLRLIYFSYDVKMKEKGDIPEGYSVSREKKERFSLILESASTNQTSMYLCASSRSGANVQTFGAGSRLTVL.

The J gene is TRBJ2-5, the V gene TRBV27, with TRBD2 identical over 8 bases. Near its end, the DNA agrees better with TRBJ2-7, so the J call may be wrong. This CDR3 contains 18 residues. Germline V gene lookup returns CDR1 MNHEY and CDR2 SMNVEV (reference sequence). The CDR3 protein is CASSLGRAGRVGIYEQYF. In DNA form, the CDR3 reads TGTGCCAGCAGTTTAGGGCGCGCCGGGAGGGTTGGAATCTACGAGCAGTACTTC.

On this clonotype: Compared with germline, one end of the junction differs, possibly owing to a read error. CDR3 DNA: TGTTCCAGCAGCTTAAGAGGGGACTCTGAGACCCAGTACTTC. Translated, it gives CSSSLRGDSETQYF. The V and J genes are TRBV7-3 and TRBJ2-5, with TRBD2 as a possible D gene (6 bases). Germline V lookup: CDR1 SGHTA, CDR2 FQGTGA. There are 14 residues in the CDR3.

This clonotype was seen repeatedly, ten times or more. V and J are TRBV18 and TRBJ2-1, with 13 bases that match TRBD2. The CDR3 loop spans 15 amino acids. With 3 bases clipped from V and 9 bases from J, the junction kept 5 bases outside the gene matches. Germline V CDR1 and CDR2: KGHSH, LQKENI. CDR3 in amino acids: CASSPRTSGSGEQFF. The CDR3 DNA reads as TGTGCCAGCTCACCGAGGACTAGCGGGAGTGGTGAGCAGTTCTTC.

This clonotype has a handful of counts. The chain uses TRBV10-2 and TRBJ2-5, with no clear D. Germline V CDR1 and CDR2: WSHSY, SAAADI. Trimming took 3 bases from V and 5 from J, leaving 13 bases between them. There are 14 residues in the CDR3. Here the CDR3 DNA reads TGCGCCAGCAGTGAAGGTGGCTTTCGGGAGACCCAGTACTTC. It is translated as CASSEGGFRETQYF.

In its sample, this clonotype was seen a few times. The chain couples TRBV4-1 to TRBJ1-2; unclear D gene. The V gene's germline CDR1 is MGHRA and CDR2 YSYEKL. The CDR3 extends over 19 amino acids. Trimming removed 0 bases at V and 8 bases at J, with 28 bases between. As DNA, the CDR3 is TGCGCCAGCAGCCAAGATCCTTCCGTTAACCAGTGGGTAGTCGAGGGCTACACCTTC. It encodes CASSQDPSVNQWVVEGYTF.

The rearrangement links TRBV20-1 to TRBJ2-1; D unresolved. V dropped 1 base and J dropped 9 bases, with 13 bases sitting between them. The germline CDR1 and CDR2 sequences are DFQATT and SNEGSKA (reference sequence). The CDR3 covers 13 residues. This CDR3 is CSARAPIYVEQFF. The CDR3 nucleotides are TGCAGTGCTAGAGCTCCGATTTATGTTGAGCAGTTCTTC.

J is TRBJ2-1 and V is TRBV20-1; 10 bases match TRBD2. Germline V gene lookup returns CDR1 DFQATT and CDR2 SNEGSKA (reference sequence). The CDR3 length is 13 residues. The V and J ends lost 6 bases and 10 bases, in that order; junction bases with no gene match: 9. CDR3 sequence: CSARLAGVYEQFF. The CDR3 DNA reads TGCAGTGCCCGCCTAGCGGGAGTTTACGAGCAGTTCTTC.

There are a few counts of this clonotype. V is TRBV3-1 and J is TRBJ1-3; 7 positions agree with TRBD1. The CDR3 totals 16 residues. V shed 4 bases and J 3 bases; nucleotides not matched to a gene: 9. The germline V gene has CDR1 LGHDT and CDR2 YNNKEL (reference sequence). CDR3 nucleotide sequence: TGTGCCAGCAGCCCCTGGGCCGGGACAGATGGAAACACCATATATTTT. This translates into CASSPWAGTDGNTIYF.

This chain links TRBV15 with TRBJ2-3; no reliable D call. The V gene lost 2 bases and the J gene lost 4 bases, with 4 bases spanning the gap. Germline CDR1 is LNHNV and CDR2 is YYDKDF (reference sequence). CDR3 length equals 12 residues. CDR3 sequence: CATSRPADTQYF. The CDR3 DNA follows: TGTGCCACCAGCAGACCGGCAGATACGCAGTATTTT.

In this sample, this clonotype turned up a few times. In DNA form, the CDR3 reads TGCAGTGCTAGAGACGCGACAGGCTATGGCTACACCTTC. Protein product: CSARDATGYGYTF. The chain employs TRBV20-1 and TRBJ1-2, with D tentatively TRBD1 (6 bases). Trimming left V 0 bases short and J 4 bases short, with 9 bases between. The germline V gene encodes CDR1 DFQATT and CDR2 SNEGSKA (reference sequence). There are 13 residues in the CDR3.

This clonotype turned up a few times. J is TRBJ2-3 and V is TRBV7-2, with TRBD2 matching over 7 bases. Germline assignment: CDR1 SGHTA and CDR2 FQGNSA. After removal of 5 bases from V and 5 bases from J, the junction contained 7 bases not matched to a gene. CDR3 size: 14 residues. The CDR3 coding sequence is TGTGCCAGCAGCCGAGGACTAGTGGGAGATACGCAGTATTTT. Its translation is CASSRGLVGDTQYF.